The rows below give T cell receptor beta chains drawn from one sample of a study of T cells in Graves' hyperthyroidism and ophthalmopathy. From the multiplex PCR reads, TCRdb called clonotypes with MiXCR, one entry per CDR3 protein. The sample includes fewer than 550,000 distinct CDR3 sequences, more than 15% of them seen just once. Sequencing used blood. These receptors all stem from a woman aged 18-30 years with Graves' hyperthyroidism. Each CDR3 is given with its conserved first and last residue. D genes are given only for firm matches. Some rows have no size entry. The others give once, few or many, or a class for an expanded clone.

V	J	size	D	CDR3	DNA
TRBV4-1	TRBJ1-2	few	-	CASSPPGDYGYTF	TGCGCCAGCAGCCCTCCCGGCGACTATGGCTACACCTTC
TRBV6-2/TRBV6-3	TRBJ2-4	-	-	CASSYAVEGPLAKNIQYF	TGTGCCAGCAGTTACGCGGTGGAAGGGCCCCTAGCCAAAAACATTCAGTACTTC
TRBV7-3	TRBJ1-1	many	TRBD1	CASSLGGTGGEEAFF	TGTGCCAGCAGCTTAGGTGGGACAGGGGGCGAGGAAGCTTTCTTT
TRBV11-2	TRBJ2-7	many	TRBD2	CASSYSGSRYEQYF	TGTGCCAGCAGCTATAGCGGGAGTCGGTACGAGCAGTACTTC
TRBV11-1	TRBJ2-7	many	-	CASSLAGLTEQYF	TGTGCCAGCAGCTTAGCCGGTCTGACCGAGCAGTACTTC
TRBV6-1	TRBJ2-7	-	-	CASSNPSYEQYF	TGTGCCAGCAGCAACCCTTCCTACGAGCAGTACTTC
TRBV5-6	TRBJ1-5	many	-	CASSFYGDRNQPQHF	TGTGCCAGCAGCTTTTACGGGGATCGAAATCAGCCCCAGCATTTT
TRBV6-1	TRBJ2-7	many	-	CASSYRFDQGGAARSYEQYF	TGTGCCAGCAGTTACCGCTTCGATCAAGGAGGGGCCGCTCGCTCCTACGAGCAGTACTTC
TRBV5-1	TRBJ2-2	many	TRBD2	CASSSLTSAATGELFF	TGCGCCAGCAGCTCGCTGACTAGCGCTGCCACCGGGGAGCTGTTTTTT
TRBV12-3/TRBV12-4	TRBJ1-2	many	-	CASARDYGYTF	TGTGCCAGCGCAAGGGATTATGGCTACACCTTC
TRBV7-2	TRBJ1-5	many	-	CASSPTFSNQPQHF	TGTGCCAGCAGCCCAACCTTTAGCAATCAGCCCCAGCATTTT
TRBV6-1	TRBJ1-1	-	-	CASSEGMDTEAFF	TGTGCCAGCAGTGAGGGCATGGACACTGAAGCTTTCTTT
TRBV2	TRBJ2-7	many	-	CASTRDRAYEQYF	TGTGCCAGCACCAGGGACCGAGCCTACGAGCAGTACTTC
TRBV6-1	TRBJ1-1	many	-	CASSARSNTEAFF	TGTGCCAGCTCGGCAAGGAGTAACACTGAAGCTTTCTTT
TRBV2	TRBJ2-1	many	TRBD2	CATTGTSGTGEQFF	TGTGCCACCACCGGGACTAGCGGGACAGGTGAGCAGTTCTTC
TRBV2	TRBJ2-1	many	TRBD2	CASSEFRLAIVYNEQFF	TGTGCCAGCAGTGAATTCCGACTAGCGATAGTCTACAATGAGCAGTTCTTC
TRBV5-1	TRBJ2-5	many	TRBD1	CASSSGTAKETQYF	TGCGCCAGCAGCTCCGGGACAGCTAAAGAGACCCAGTACTTC
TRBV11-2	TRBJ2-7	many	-	CASSLTTGSYEQYF	TGTGCCAGCAGCTTAACAACTGGATCCTACGAGCAGTACTTC
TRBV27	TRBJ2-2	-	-	CASSFISTGELFF	TGTGCCAGCAGTTTTATAAGTACCGGGGAGCTGTTTTTT
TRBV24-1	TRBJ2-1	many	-	CATSDRTGSVSPGGGNEQFF	TGTGCCACCAGTGACCGGACCGGATCCGTTTCCCCTGGAGGAGGCAATGAGCAGTTCTTC
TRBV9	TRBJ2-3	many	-	CASSVAGASMDTQYF	TGTGCCAGCAGCGTAGCCGGGGCATCGATGGATACGCAGTATTTT
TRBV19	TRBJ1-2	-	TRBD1	CASSAGTGWGSYGYTF	TGTGCCAGTAGTGCTGGGACAGGGTGGGGCTCCTATGGCTACACCTTC
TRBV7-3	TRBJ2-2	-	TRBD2	CASQMLAGEAGELFF	TGTGCCAGCCAGATGTTAGCGGGGGAGGCCGGGGAGCTGTTTTTT